The 21 T cell receptor beta chains below come from one sample, sequenced in a study of blood T cell repertoires in COVID-19. The data were produced by immunoSEQ multiplex PCR, yet TCRdb's version contains in-frame clones alone and is incomplete. The profile shows 90,000 to 150,000 clones, 87% of them singletons. The sample was peripheral blood. The receptors come from a woman aged 45 to 65 with acute or convalescent COVID-19.

The genes are TRBV6-5 and TRBJ1-2; no firm D call. The germline gives CDR1 MNHEY, CDR2 SVGAGI. The CDR3 extends over 14 amino acids. V lost 7 bases and J lost 0, with 12 bases in between. CDR3 nucleotide sequence: TGTGCCAGCACCCCAAAACAGACTAACTATGGCTACACCTTC. Residues: CASTPKQTNYGYTF.

The rearrangement uses TRBV27 and TRBJ1-1, with TRBD1 matching 7 bases. This CDR3 comprises 17 residues. Germline V gene data show CDR1 as MNHEY and CDR2 as SMNVEV (reference sequence). J gave up 3 bases and V 5 bases, and 15 bases lay outside the gene matches. CDR3 sequence reads: CASSPGGGLVGYTEAFF. The CDR3 DNA sequence: TGTGCCAGCAGTCCAGGAGGGGGCTTGGTTGGTTACACTGAAGCTTTCTTT.

This clone came up once. The gene calls are TRBV4-1 and TRBJ1-2, with 8 nucleotides matching TRBD1. The CDR3 is 17 amino acids. The junction had 11 bases not matched to a gene; V was cut back by 1 base and J by 4 bases. Germline V gives CDR1 MGHRA, CDR2 YSYEKL. The CDR3, as DNA: TGCGCCAGCAGCCAAGGGCGCGGGCCAGGGGGCCTCTATGGCTACACCTTC. Its protein is CASSQGRGPGGLYGYTF.

The CDR3 sequence is CASIPGPYGGQGRTGANVLTF. The CDR3 coding sequence is TGTGCCAGCATCCCGGGGCCGTACGGGGGACAGGGGAGGACTGGGGCCAACGTCCTGACTTTC. The chain combines TRBV6-2 or TRBV6-3 with TRBJ2-6; 10 positions agree with TRBD1. Germline V gives CDR1 MNHEY, CDR2 SVGEGT. This CDR3 comprises 21 residues. V lost 7 bases to trimming and J lost 2 bases; unmatched junction nucleotides: 20.

This rearrangement joins TRBV27 to TRBJ2-7; 7 bases fit TRBD2. Losses at the gene ends were 5 bases for V and 3 bases for J; bases not matched to a gene: 7. The CDR3 contains 14 residues. Germline lookup yields CDR1 MNHEY and CDR2 SMNVEV (reference sequence). CDR3 region: CASSPRLAFYEQYF. The CDR3 coding sequence is TGTGCCAGCAGTCCCCGACTAGCCTTCTACGAGCAGTACTTC.

V and J are TRBV7-9 and TRBJ2-3, with 9 bases lining up with TRBD2. From germline, CDR1 is SEHNR and CDR2 FQNEAQ (reference sequence). CDR3 size: 16 residues. The junction had 4 bases not matched to a gene; V was cut back by 1 base and J by 2 bases. The CDR3 DNA reads TGTGCCAGCAGCTTAGTACTAGCGGGTTTCACAGATACGCAGTATTTT. Translated, it gives CASSLVLAGFTDTQYF.

The J gene is TRBJ2-1, the V gene TRBV5-1; 13 bases map to TRBD2. The V gene end was trimmed by 3 bases and the J gene end by 7 bases; junction bases not matched to a gene: 4. Germline CDR1 reads SGHRS; CDR2 reads YFSETQ. This CDR3 has 15 residues. CDR3 protein: CASSSLAGGINEQFF. In nucleotides, the CDR3 is TGCGCCAGCAGCTCACTAGCGGGAGGGATAAATGAGCAGTTCTTC.

This chain connects TRBV4-3 to TRBJ1-1, with a possible D match to TRBD1 (6 bases). This CDR3 contains 16 residues. Germline CDR1 LGHNA, CDR2 YSLEER. The germline V and J ends were trimmed by 4 bases and 2 bases, with 17 bases remaining between them. DNA of the CDR3: TGCGCCAGCAGCCTCACATGGGGGGGCAGTAACACTGAAGCTTTCTTT. It translates to CASSLTWGGSNTEAFF.

The rearrangement links TRBV11-3 to TRBJ2-1, with TRBD2 identical over 8 bases. This CDR3 comprises 16 residues. The V gene end was trimmed by 4 bases and the J gene end by 1 base; junction bases not matched to a gene: 6. Per the germline V gene, CDR1 is SGHNT and CDR2 is YENEEA. The CDR3 loop reads CASSSVAGRSYNEQFF. The CDR3 DNA follows: TGTGCCAGCAGCTCTGTAGCGGGGCGATCCTACAATGAGCAGTTCTTC.

The V call is TRBV2, the J call TRBJ1-1; 7 nucleotides match TRBD1. Per germline, CDR1 SNHLY and CDR2 FYNNEI. The CDR3 contains 14 residues. Trimming cost V 10 bases and J 3 bases; bases outside gene matches: 11. CDR3 nucleotide sequence: TGTGCCACCACGGGACAGTTGTTTGACACTGAAGCTTTCTTT. Protein product: CATTGQLFDTEAFF.

The V gene is TRBV5-5, the J gene TRBJ2-7, with D possibly being TRBD1 (6 bases). With 3 bases removed from V and 3 bases from J, the gap between germline ends came to 7 bases. Germline V gene sequence: CDR1 SGHKS, CDR2 YYEKEE (reference sequence). CDR3 length equals 12 residues. Written as DNA, the CDR3 is TGTGCCAGCAGCTGGACAGACTACGAGCAGTACTTC. It encodes CASSWTDYEQYF.

CDR3 in DNA: TGTGCCAGCAGTTTTGGCACCAACACTGAAGCTTTCTTT. Its protein is CASSFGTNTEAFF. This rearrangement joins TRBV12-3 or TRBV12-4 to TRBJ1-1; D remains ambiguous. This CDR3 spans 13 amino acids. Trimming shortened V by 3 bases and J by 2 bases, and 7 bases separated the two germline ends.

The chain joins TRBV5-1 to TRBJ2-7; 7 bases fit TRBD2. Germline trimming cut 0 bases from V and 3 bases from J; bases unmatched to any gene: 6. The germline gives CDR1 SGHRS, CDR2 YFSETQ. The CDR3 totals 15 residues. CDR3 loop: CASSLGGGEVYEQYF. The CDR3 DNA is TGCGCCAGCAGCTTGGGTGGGGGGGAGGTCTACGAGCAGTACTTC.

The gene calls are TRBV11-2 and TRBJ1-1, with D possibly matching TRBD1 (5 bases). V lost 4 bases and J lost 6, with 15 bases in between. The CDR3 covers 14 residues. CDR1 and CDR2 from the germline V gene are SGHAT and FQNNGV. The CDR3 loop is CASSSGREDAEAFF. The DNA of the CDR3 is TGTGCCAGCAGCTCAGGCAGGGAAGACGCTGAAGCTTTCTTT.

This clone occurred a few times. This chain uses TRBV27 with TRBJ2-7; D may be TRBD2 (7 bases). The CDR3 is 16 amino acids. Trimming left V 0 bases short and J 7 bases short, with 19 bases between. Germline V gene lookup returns CDR1 MNHEY and CDR2 SMNVEV (reference sequence). CDR3 protein: CASSLSAGRGQREQYF. CDR3 coding DNA: TGTGCCAGCAGTTTATCGGCCGGGCGGGGGCAGAGGGAGCAGTACTTC.

The chain combines TRBV3-1 (or the pseudogene TRBV3-2) with TRBJ1-6, with D maybe TRBD1 (6 bases). This CDR3 region has 17 residues. Per germline, CDR1 LGHDT and CDR2 YNNKEL (reference sequence). The germline V and J ends were trimmed by 2 bases and 7 bases, with 18 bases remaining between them. The CDR3, as DNA: TGTGCCAGCAGCCAACGAGGGAGGGGACAAGAAAATTCACCCCTCCACTTT. This sequence encodes CASSQRGRGQENSPLHF.

V gene TRBV5-4 combines with J gene TRBJ2-3; 15 bases line up with TRBD2. This CDR3 comprises 18 residues. V gave up 3 bases and J gave up 0 bases; unmatched junction bases: 5. Germline V CDR1 and CDR2: SGHNT, YYREEE (reference sequence). The CDR3 reads CASSSGLAGGASTDTQYF. CDR3 in DNA: TGTGCCAGCAGCTCGGGACTAGCGGGAGGAGCTAGCACAGATACGCAGTATTTT. The whole variable domain, remainder taken from reference TRBV5-4 and TRBJ2-3, is ETGVTQSPTHLIKTRGQQVTLRCSSQSGHNTVSWYQQALGQGPQFIFQYYREEENGRGNFPPRFSGLQFPNYSSELNVNALELDDSALYLCASSSGLAGGASTDTQYFGPGTRLTVL.

The chain uses TRBV24-1 and TRBJ2-1; the D is unclear. The CDR3 is made up of 14 amino acids. Deletions cut 2 bases from V and 10 bases from J, with 14 bases between. The germline CDR1 and CDR2 sequences are KGHDR and SFDVKD. CDR3: CATSDSGSLTEQFF. In nucleotides, the CDR3 is TGTGCCACCAGTGATTCCGGTAGCCTCACCGAGCAGTTCTTC.

The chain recombines TRBV7-2 with TRBJ2-1, with 13 bases identical to TRBD2. V lost 5 bases to trimming and J lost 6 bases; unmatched junction nucleotides: 4. Germline CDR1 is SGHTA and CDR2 is FQGNSA. The CDR3 contains 15 residues. The CDR3 reads CASSTRLAGGNEQFF. In nucleotides, the CDR3 is TGTGCCAGCAGCACCAGACTAGCGGGAGGCAATGAGCAGTTCTTC.

The chain links TRBV6-5 to TRBJ2-5, with a weak D call TRBD2 (6 bases). V lost 4 bases and J lost 3, with 15 bases in between. The germline gives CDR1 MNHEY, CDR2 SVGAGI. The CDR3 is 15 residues long. CDR3: CASSSGGAGKETQYF. The CDR3 DNA reads TGTGCCAGCAGTTCCGGAGGTGCGGGGAAAGAGACCCAGTACTTC.

The V gene is TRBV6-6, the J gene TRBJ1-1; tentatively, D is TRBD1 (5 bases). This CDR3 contains 14 residues. Germline loops: CDR1 MNHNY, CDR2 SVGAGI (reference sequence). Trimming took 1 base from V and 5 from J, leaving 11 bases between them. The CDR3 loop reads CASSYLGLSTEAFF. CDR3 DNA: TGTGCCAGCAGTTACTTGGGACTCTCAACTGAAGCTTTCTTT.